This T cell receptor beta chain derives from a study of T-cell memory formation after mild COVID-19. There are 14 residues in the CDR3. V gave up 8 bases and J gave up 6 bases; unmatched junction bases: 8. Per the germline V gene, CDR1 is MNHEY and CDR2 is SVGEGT. Via MiXCR, TCRdb re-called the 5' RACE reads, giving one row per CDR3 protein. The table records over 350,000 distinct CDR3 sequences, around a sixth of them present only once. Study-level results: The appearance of some responding clones in pre-infection memory suggested that cross-reactive memory joined. Contracting clones from day 15 to 85 had balanced CD4/CD8; later expanders favoured CD4+.

This clonotype showed up just a few times. Its cognate antigen is unknown. The V gene is TRBV6-2 or TRBV6-3, the J gene TRBJ2-2, with 8 bases matching TRBD2. The sample comprised PBMCs or a T cell subset sorted from them (not recorded which). The clonotype was recovered from a man aged 18 to 30 who had mild COVID-19 (a few samples of this study predate the infection). Cell type and time point are not known. CDR3 DNA: TGTGCCAGCGGTATAGCGGGATTGGCCGGGGAGCTGTTTTTT. Its translation is CASGIAGLAGELFF.